The rows below give T cell receptor beta chains drawn from one sample of a study of cytomegalovirus exposure and HLA in healthy donors. Profiled with immunoSEQ multiplex PCR; TCRdb holds only in-frame clones, not every one. The top ten clones hold 6.5% to 7.5% of a sample with some 170,000 clones, about 89% of them seen once. Sequencing was performed on PBMCs. The receptor source for this set is a man aged 25 to 45 in good health and CMV-seropositive. Both conserved end residues are part of each CDR3. Each record gives: clone size, J gene, D gene, V gene, CDR3 DNA, CDR3 protein. The D gene is left open where the match is weak. For some rows the clone size is stated as once, few or many, or as a class when expanded; others skip it.

>-|TRBJ2-5|-|TRBV6-1
TGTGCCAGCAGTGACCGGTCCCTAGAGTTTCAAGAGACCCAGTACTTC
CASSDRSLEFQETQYF
>-|TRBJ1-5|-|TRBV5-5
TGTGCCAGCAGCTTGGGACAGCAATCTACTCAGCCCCAGCATTTT
CASSLGQQSTQPQHF
>-|TRBJ1-2|TRBD1|TRBV7-2
TGTGCCAGCAGCTCGAACAGGGGGACCTATGGCTACACCTTC
CASSSNRGTYGYTF
>-|TRBJ2-1|-|TRBV7-7
TGTGCCAGCAGCTTAGCGCGCGGGTCGCATAATGAGCAGTTCTTC
CASSLARGSHNEQFF
>once|TRBJ2-5|-|TRBV11-1
TGTGCCAGCAGTTTAGGGCGAGAGACCCAGTACTTC
CASSLGRETQYF
>-|TRBJ2-7|-|TRBV19
TGTGCCAGTAGTATACCGGGACTTTCCTACGAGCAGTACTTC
CASSIPGLSYEQYF
>-|TRBJ2-7|TRBD1|TRBV10-3
TGTGCCGCCAGGGACAGTAGCTACGAGCAGTACTTC
CAARDSSYEQYF
>-|TRBJ2-3|-|TRBV6-1
TGTGCCAGCACCTCAGGGTGGGCAGATACGCAGTATTTT
CASTSGWADTQYF
>-|TRBJ1-1|-|TRBV7-7
TGTGCCAGCAGCTTAGACAGGGACGCTGAAGCTTTCTTT
CASSLDRDAEAFF
>-|TRBJ2-3|TRBD2|TRBV6-6
TGTGCCAGCAGTTACAATAGCGGGAGAGGGACAGATACGCAGTATTTT
CASSYNSGRGTDTQYF
>-|TRBJ2-5|-|TRBV25-1
TGTGCCAGCAGTGAACTCAGCTCCTTTCTTCGAGAGACCCAGTACTTC
CASSELSSFLRETQYF
>-|TRBJ2-2|-|TRBV11-3
TGTGCCAGCAGCTTATTTTCCAACAGGGAGACCGGGGAGCTGTTTTTT
CASSLFSNRETGELFF
>once|TRBJ2-3|-|TRBV6-1
TGTGCCAGCAGTGAATCTGCGCTCACAGATACGCAGTATTTT
CASSESALTDTQYF
>-|TRBJ2-7|TRBD2|TRBV7-2
TGTGCCAGCAGCTTGGGACTAGCGACATCCTACGAGCAGTACTTC
CASSLGLATSYEQYF
>-|TRBJ2-7|-|TRBV11-2
TGTGCCAGCAGCTTAGGGCAGGGGTCGGTCTACGAGCAGTACTTC
CASSLGQGSVYEQYF
>-|TRBJ1-4|-|TRBV2
TGTGCCAGCAGTGAAGTCGTGCCGAATGAAAAACTGTTTTTT
CASSEVVPNEKLFF
>-|TRBJ1-5|-|TRBV2
TGTGCCAGCAGAGGGGGGAATCAGCCCCAGCATTTT
CASRGGNQPQHF
>-|TRBJ2-3|TRBD1|TRBV5-4
TGTGCCAGCAGCTTGGTGCGGACAGGGACAGATACGCAGTATTTT
CASSLVRTGTDTQYF
>-|TRBJ2-5|-|TRBV9
TGTGCCAGCAGCTCCGGGGTGGCGGTCCAAGAGACCCAGTACTTC
CASSSGVAVQETQYF
>once|TRBJ2-5|-|TRBV27
TGTGCCAGCAGTTTCCTCTCGACCCAAGAGACCCAGTACTTC
CASSFLSTQETQYF
>-|TRBJ1-2|TRBD1|TRBV9
TGTGCCAGCGCTGTATCAACAGGGGGCGCGTACTATGGCTACACCTTC
CASAVSTGGAYYGYTF
>-|TRBJ2-5|-|TRBV5-6
TGTGCCAGCAGATCGGGGCCGAGGGGCCAAGAGACCCAGTACTTC
CASRSGPRGQETQYF